This TCR beta chain was obtained from a study of regulatory T cells in long-lasting Graves disease. About the study: Patients met the persistent Graves' disease definition after over 5 years of antithyroid drugs with positive TSH receptor antibodies.

Time point indicated: persistent/refractory GD, antithyroid drugs over 5 years with positive TRAb. The TCR library used RNA extracted from PBMCs. Sequencing libraries for TCR beta were prepared with iRepertoire HTBI primers and Arm-PCR of CDR3 regions. Original processing methods: Samples revealed approximately 60 TRBV and 15 or so TRBJ segments. Via MiXCR, TCRdb re-called the multiplex PCR reads, giving one row per CDR3 protein. The V and J calls, along with clone size, are taken from TCRdb and not from the paper's own processing. Of 600,000 to 800,000 distinct CDR3 sequences listed, approximately 31% are singletons. Study-wide results and caveats: Persistent Graves' disease cases displayed lower TCR diversity than newly diagnosed ones.

Details on this clonotype: Its antigen is not known.

V dropped 1 base and J dropped 5 bases, with 9 bases sitting between them. The CDR3 runs to 13 residues. CDR1 SGDLS and CDR2 YYNGEE come from the germline V gene. The chain employs TRBV9 and TRBJ1-1, with D uncertain. Source: peripheral blood mononuclear cells (PBMCs), taken when the disease was refractory, from a patient treated with antithyroid drugs. The TCR sequence derives from a female donor with Graves disease. The CDR3 loop reads CASSVITRTEAFF. The DNA of the CDR3 is TGTGCCAGCAGCGTAATAACAAGGACTGAAGCTTTCTTT.